The 14 T cell receptor beta chains below were found in one sample sequenced in a study of blood T cells in healthy people across ages (dated by TCRdb to 2015 to 2017). The method was 5' RACE. The listed sequencing device is Illumina HiSeq 2500. The second PCR ran for about 7 to 11 cycles and used a J-beta primer mix along with a sample-barcoded 5' primer. Using fastp trimming at Q25 and MiXCR clonotype assembly, TCRdb reanalyzed the public sequencing data and kept in-frame beta chains. Merged by CDR3 protein, the rows form single entries marked with the most common genes and DNA. The sample has about 1.8 million distinct CDR3 sequences on record, roughly 50% of them singletons. The ten largest clonotypes hold less than 2.5% of the sample. Specimen: blood. The receptors originated from a woman between 40 and 55 years old in good health.

V and J are TRBV6-6 and TRBJ2-1; no clear D gene. This CDR3 comprises 17 residues. V lost 0 bases and J lost 4, with 16 bases in between. Germline CDR1 reads MNHNY; CDR2 reads SVGAGI (reference sequence). The CDR3 DNA reads as TGTGCCAGCAGTTACTCGAAACCGCCTGTGTTGTACAATGAGCAGTTCTTC. Its protein product is CASSYSKPPVLYNEQFF.

The rearrangement joins TRBV29-1 to TRBJ2-5; possible D gene TRBD2, 5 bases. Germline V gene lookup returns CDR1 SQVTM and CDR2 ANQGSEA. CDR3 length: 14 residues. The germline V and J ends were trimmed by 5 bases and 4 bases, with 17 bases remaining between them. The CDR3 DNA is TGCAGCGTTTCTCCACGGGGAAGATCAGAGACCCAGTACTTC. Its protein product is CSVSPRGRSETQYF.

The chain combines TRBV5-1 with TRBJ1-1; possible D gene TRBD1, 6 bases. V was cut by 4 bases and J by 4 bases, with 14 bases left in between. Germline V CDR1 and CDR2: SGHRS, YFSETQ. The CDR3 has 14 amino acids. CDR3 sequence: CASSVDGGPTEAFF. The DNA of the CDR3 is TGCGCCAGCAGCGTGGACGGGGGCCCCACTGAAGCTTTCTTT.

V usage is TRBV24-1 and J usage is TRBJ2-5; 7 bases are shared with TRBD1. With V trimmed by 6 bases and J by 1 base, 7 bases remained unmatched. The CDR3 loop spans 15 amino acids. The V gene's germline CDR1 is KGHDR and CDR2 SFDVKD. The CDR3 sequence: CATSWAEGAQETQYF. The CDR3 DNA reads TGTGCCACCAGTTGGGCTGAGGGGGCCCAAGAGACCCAGTACTTC.

The CDR3 nucleotides read TGCGCCAGCAGCTTAGCCGGGGACCCCTATGAGCAGTTCTTC. It translates to CASSLAGDPYEQFF. The J gene is TRBJ2-1, the V gene TRBV5-1, with D perhaps matching TRBD1 or TRBD2 (5 bases each). The CDR3 sequence is 14 residues long. Germline values: CDR1 SGHRS, CDR2 YFSETQ. Deletions cut 2 bases from V and 8 bases from J, with 14 bases between. The full variable domain, completed using reference TRBV5-1 and TRBJ2-1, is KAGVTQTPRYLIKTRGQQVTLSCSPISGHRSVSWYQQTPGQGLQFLFEYFSETQRNKGNFPGRFSGRQFSNSRSEMNVSTLELGDSALYLCASSLAGDPYEQFFGPGTRLTVL.

The chain combines TRBV7-2 with TRBJ2-4; the D gene is possibly TRBD1 (5 bases). Germline-derived CDR1 and CDR2 are SGHTA and FQGNSA. The CDR3 contains 13 residues. V lost 4 bases, J lost 8 bases, and 12 bases lay in between. The CDR3 coding sequence is TGTGCCAGCAGCTCTCAAACCAGGGACATTCAGTACTTC. As protein: CASSSQTRDIQYF.

The rearrangement links TRBV12-3 or TRBV12-4 to TRBJ2-1, with TRBD2 identical over 12 bases. With 6 bases clipped from V and 3 bases from J, the junction kept 6 bases outside the gene matches. The CDR3 totals 16 residues. Here the CDR3 DNA reads TGTGCCAGCAGCTACACTAGCGGGGGGCTCTACAATGAGCAGTTCTTC. Amino acids: CASSYTSGGLYNEQFF.

This clonotype has more than one count but fewer than ten. This chain connects TRBV6-2 or TRBV6-3 to TRBJ2-3, with D perhaps matching TRBD2 (6 bases). The CDR3 is made up of 12 amino acids. Germline CDR1 is MNHEY and CDR2 is SVGEGT. Between the trimmed V and J ends, which lost 6 bases and 12 bases, there was a span of 16 bases. CDR3 residues: CASSSGLSTQYF. The CDR3 coding sequence is TGTGCCAGCAGCTCGGGACTCTCGACTCAGTATTTT.

The sample holds one count of this clonotype. Mismatch with germline at one junction end may stem from a read error. The chain links TRBV5-1 to TRBJ2-1; the D is unclear. Germline CDR1 reads SGHRS; CDR2 reads YFSETQ. The CDR3 covers 15 residues. As DNA, the CDR3 is TGCGCCAGCAGCTTGGGGATTGGCTCCTACAGTGAGCAGTTCTTC. Translated: CASSLGIGSYSEQFF.

This rearrangement joins TRBV4-3 to TRBJ2-5; 8 bases fit TRBD1. CDR3 length: 16 amino acids. V shed 0 bases and J 2 bases; nucleotides not matched to a gene: 5. The V gene's germline CDR1 is LGHNA and CDR2 YSLEER. The CDR3 nucleotides read TGCGCCAGCAGCCAAGATGTGGGGACAGGACAAGAGACCCAGTACTTC. Encoded protein: CASSQDVGTGQETQYF.

This rearrangement joins TRBV28 to TRBJ2-5; TRBD1 matches at 11 bases. Germline V gene data show CDR1 as MDHEN and CDR2 as SYDVKM. The CDR3 covers 15 residues. The V and J ends lost 7 bases and 2 bases, in that order; junction bases with no gene match: 6. The CDR3 is CASNPDRGQQETQYF. The CDR3, as DNA: TGTGCCAGCAACCCGGACAGGGGGCAGCAAGAGACCCAGTACTTC.

The table lists this clonotype with a few counts. The chain combines TRBV29-1 with TRBJ2-6; 9 bases are shared with TRBD1. CDR1 and CDR2 (germline): SQVTM, ANQGSEA. With V trimmed by 6 bases and J by 3 bases, 3 bases remained unmatched. The CDR3 is 14 residues long. The DNA of the CDR3 is TGCAGCGTCCGGGACAGGGTTGGGGCCAACGTCCTGACTTTC. Translating gives CSVRDRVGANVLTF.

This clonotype has a single count. This sequence joins TRBV28 and TRBJ1-5; weak D call: TRBD1 (5 bases). The ends were cut back, 8 bases at V and 6 bases at J, with 17 bases in the middle. The CDR3 is 14 amino acids. In germline, CDR1 is MDHEN, CDR2 SYDVKM. In nucleotides, the CDR3 is TGTGCCAGCTTTAGGCAGGGAGGAATTCAGCCCCAGCATTTT. Encoded protein: CASFRQGGIQPQHF.

Details on this clonotype: An end of the junction does not agree with germline; a read error may underlie this. The V and J genes are TRBV14 and TRBJ2-3; 11 bases fit TRBD2. Germline V gene lookup returns CDR1 SGHDN and CDR2 FVKESK. The CDR3 spans 16 residues. The CDR3 protein is CAGSLTGLAAINTQYF. CDR3 DNA: TGTGCCGGCAGCCTGACGGGACTAGCGGCGATTAATACGCAGTATTTT.